This section outlines one TCR beta chain sequence together with its context. Its antigen is unidentified. The same CDR3 is also encoded by other DNA sequences in this sample. These data originate in a study of cytomegalovirus exposure and HLA in healthy donors. Regarding the study as a whole: Highest at DRB1 and lowest at HLA-C, TCR association rates differed among HLA loci in a later analysis. Confirmation in vitro established that a few CMV-associated chains were specific for CMV antigens.

PCR amplification relied on 60 Vbeta primers (plus 13 Jbeta primers). Generated by immunoSEQ multiplex PCR, the TCRdb table keeps only in-frame clones and is missing some. This table holds about 110,000 clones, roughly 74% found once. Germline V gene lookup returns CDR1 SEHNR and CDR2 FQNEAQ (reference sequence). With 6 bases removed from V and 8 bases from J, the gap between germline ends came to 13 bases. This CDR3 has 12 residues. The origin of this receptor is a man aged 35-49 years in good health and CMV-seronegative. The V gene is TRBV7-9, the J gene TRBJ1-1; D unresolved. The sequencing sample was made of PBMCs. This CDR3 reads CASSPRTAEAFF. CDR3 DNA sequence: TGTGCCAGCAGTCCCAGGACTGCCGAAGCTTTCTTT.